Listed here is a single T cell receptor beta chain. The CDR3 is made up of 14 amino acids. V was cut by 4 bases and J by 4 bases, with 14 bases left in between. Germline V gives CDR1 SGHRS, CDR2 YFSETQ. These data come from a study of T-cell reconstitution after alpha-beta-depleted transplantation in children. Library preparation (for TCRbeta) was performed with unique molecular identifiers. TCRdb processed the PCR reads anew with MiXCR; each CDR3 protein has one entry. The sample has a few hundred thousand distinct CDR3 sequences, about a fifth seen once. Specimen: PBMCs from the stem cell graft donor, collected from the stem cell graft. The chain uses TRBV5-1 and TRBJ1-1; perhaps TRBD1 as D (5 bases). This receptor was obtained from a human donor who donated a stem cell graft to a child with acute myeloid leukemia. CDR3 sequence (DNA): TGCGCCAGCAGCCCAGCCCCTCAGGGCACTGAAGCTTTCTTT. This translates into CASSPAPQGTEAFF.